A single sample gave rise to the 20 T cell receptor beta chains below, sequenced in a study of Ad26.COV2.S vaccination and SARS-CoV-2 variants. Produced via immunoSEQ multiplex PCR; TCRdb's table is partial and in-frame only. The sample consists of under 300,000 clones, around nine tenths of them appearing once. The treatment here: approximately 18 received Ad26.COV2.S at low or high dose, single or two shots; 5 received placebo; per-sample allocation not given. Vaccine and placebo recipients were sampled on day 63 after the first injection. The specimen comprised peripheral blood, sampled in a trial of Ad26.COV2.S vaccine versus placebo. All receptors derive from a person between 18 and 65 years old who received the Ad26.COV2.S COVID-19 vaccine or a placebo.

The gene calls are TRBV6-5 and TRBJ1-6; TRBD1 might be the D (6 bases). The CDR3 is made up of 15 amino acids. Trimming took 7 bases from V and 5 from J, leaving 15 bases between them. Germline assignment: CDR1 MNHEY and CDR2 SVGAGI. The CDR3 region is CASTPNTGNNSPLHF. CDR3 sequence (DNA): TGTGCCAGCACCCCAAATACAGGGAATAATTCACCCCTCCACTTT.

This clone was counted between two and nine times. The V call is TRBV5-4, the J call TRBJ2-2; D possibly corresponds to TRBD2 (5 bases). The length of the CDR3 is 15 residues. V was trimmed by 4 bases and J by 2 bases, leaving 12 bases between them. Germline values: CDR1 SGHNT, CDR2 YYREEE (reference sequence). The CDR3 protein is CASSLRTFNTGELFF. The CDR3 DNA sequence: TGTGCCAGCAGCCTACGGACTTTTAACACCGGGGAGCTGTTTTTT. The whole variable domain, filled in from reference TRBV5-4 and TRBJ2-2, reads ETGVTQSPTHLIKTRGQQVTLRCSSQSGHNTVSWYQQALGQGPQFIFQYYREEENGRGNFPPRFSGLQFPNYSSELNVNALELDDSALYLCASSLRTFNTGELFFGEGSRLTVL.

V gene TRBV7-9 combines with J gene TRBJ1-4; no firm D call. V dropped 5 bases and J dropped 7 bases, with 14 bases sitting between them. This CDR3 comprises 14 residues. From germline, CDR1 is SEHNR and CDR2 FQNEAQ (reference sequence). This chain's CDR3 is CASSPSGDFEKLFF. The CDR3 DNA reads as TGTGCCAGCAGCCCTTCCGGGGATTTTGAAAAACTGTTTTTT. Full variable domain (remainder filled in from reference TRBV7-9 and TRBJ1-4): DTGVSQNPRHKITKRGQNVTFRCDPISEHNRLYWYRQTLGQGPEFLTYFQNEAQLEKSRLLSDRFSAERPKGSFSTLEIQRTEQGDSAMYLCASSPSGDFEKLFFGSGTQLSVL.

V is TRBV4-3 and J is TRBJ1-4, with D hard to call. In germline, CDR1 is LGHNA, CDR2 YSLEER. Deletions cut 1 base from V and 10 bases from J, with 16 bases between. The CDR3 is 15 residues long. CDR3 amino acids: CASSQGAGTKGKLFF. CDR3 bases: TGCGCCAGCAGCCAAGGGGCAGGAACCAAGGGAAAACTGTTTTTT.

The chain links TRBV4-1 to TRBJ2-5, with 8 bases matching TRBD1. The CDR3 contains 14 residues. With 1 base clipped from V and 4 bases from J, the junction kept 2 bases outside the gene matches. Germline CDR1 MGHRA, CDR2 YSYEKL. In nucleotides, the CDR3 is TGCGCCAGCAGCCAAGCAGGGGGCAGAGAGACCCAGTACTTC. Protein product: CASSQAGGRETQYF.

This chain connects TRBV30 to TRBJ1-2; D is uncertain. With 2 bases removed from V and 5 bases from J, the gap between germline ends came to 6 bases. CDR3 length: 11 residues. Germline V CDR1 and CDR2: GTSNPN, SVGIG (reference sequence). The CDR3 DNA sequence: TGTGCCTGGAGTAACACATATGGCTACACCTTC. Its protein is CAWSNTYGYTF.

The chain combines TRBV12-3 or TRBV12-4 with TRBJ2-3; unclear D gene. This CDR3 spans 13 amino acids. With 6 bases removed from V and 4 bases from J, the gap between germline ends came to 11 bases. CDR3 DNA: TGTGCCAGCAGCACCTTCGTAGCAGATACGCAGTATTTT. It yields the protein CASSTFVADTQYF.

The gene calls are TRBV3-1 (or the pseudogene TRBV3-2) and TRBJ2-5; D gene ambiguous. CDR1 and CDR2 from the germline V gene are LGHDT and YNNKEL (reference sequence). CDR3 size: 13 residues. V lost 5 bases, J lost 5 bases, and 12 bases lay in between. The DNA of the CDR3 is TGTGCCAGCAGCTACTCCGAACGGGAGACCCAGTACTTC. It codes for CASSYSERETQYF.

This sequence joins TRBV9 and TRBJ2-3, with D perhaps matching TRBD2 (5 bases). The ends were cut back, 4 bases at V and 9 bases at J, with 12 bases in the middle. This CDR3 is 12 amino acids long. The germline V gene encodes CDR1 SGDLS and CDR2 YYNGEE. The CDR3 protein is CASSHRGMTQYF. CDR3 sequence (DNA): TGTGCCAGCAGCCATCGGGGTATGACGCAGTATTTT.

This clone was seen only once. The CDR3 protein is CASGDRRPGYTF. DNA of the CDR3: TGTGCCAGCGGGGACAGGCGACCGGGCTACACCTTC. The chain joins TRBV9 to TRBJ1-2, with TRBD1 identical over 8 bases. Germline CDR1 SGDLS, CDR2 YYNGEE. The CDR3 has 12 amino acids. After removal of 7 bases from V and 8 bases from J, the junction contained 7 bases not matched to a gene.

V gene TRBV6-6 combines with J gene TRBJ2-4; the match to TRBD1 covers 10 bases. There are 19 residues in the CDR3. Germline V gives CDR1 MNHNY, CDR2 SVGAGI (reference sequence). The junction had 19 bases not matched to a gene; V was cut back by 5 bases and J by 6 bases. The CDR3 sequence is CASSPSPGQGSGLGNIQYF. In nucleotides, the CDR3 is TGTGCCAGCAGTCCCAGCCCGGGACAGGGGTCCGGTTTAGGAAACATTCAGTACTTC.

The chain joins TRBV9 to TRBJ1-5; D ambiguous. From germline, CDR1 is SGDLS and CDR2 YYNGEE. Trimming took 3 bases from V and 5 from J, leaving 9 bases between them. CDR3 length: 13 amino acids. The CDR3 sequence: CASSGAPDQPQHF. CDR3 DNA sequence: TGTGCCAGCAGCGGTGCTCCAGATCAGCCCCAGCATTTT.

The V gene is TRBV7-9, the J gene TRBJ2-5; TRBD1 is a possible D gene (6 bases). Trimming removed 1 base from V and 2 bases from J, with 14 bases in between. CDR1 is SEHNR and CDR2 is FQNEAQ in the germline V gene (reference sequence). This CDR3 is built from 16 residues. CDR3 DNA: TGTGCCAGCAGCTTAGAAAATACAAGGGGGCAAGAGACCCAGTACTTC. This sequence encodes CASSLENTRGQETQYF.

The CDR3 nucleotides read TGTGCCAGCAGTGGCGTGTTTAATGAAAAACTGTTTTTT. It is translated as CASSGVFNEKLFF. V and J are TRBV2 and TRBJ1-4, with D unresolved. Germline V gene sequence: CDR1 SNHLY, CDR2 FYNNEI. V dropped 4 bases and J dropped 4 bases, with 7 bases sitting between them. The CDR3 contains 13 residues.

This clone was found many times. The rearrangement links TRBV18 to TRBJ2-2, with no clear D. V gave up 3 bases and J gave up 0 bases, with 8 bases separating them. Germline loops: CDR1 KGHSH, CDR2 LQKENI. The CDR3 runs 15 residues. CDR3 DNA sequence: TGTGCCAGCTCACCGATGGATACGAACACCGGGGAGCTGTTTTTT. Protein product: CASSPMDTNTGELFF.

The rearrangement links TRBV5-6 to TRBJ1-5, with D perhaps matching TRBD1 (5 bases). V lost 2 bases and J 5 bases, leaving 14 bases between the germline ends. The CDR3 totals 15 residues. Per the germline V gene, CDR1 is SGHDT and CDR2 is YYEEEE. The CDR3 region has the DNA TGTGCCAGCAGCTTTGGGACGGCCTATGATCAGCCCCAGCATTTT. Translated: CASSFGTAYDQPQHF.

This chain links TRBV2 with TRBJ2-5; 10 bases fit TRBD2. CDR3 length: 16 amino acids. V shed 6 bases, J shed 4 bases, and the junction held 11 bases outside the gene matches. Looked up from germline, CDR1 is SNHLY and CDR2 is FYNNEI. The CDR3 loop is CASRRSGGTGLETQYF. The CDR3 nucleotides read TGTGCCAGCAGACGTAGCGGGGGGACTGGTTTAGAGACCCAGTACTTC.

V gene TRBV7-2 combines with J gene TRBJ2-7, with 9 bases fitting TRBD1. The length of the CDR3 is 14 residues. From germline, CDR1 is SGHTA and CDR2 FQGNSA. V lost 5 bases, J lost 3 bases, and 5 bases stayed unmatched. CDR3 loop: CASSTQGARYEQYF. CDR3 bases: TGTGCCAGCAGCACACAGGGGGCCCGCTACGAGCAGTACTTC.

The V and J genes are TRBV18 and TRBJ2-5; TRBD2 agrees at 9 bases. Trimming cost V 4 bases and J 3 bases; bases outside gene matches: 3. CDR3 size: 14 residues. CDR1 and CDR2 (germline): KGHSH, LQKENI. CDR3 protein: CASSLAGAKETQYF. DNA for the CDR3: TGTGCCAGCTCACTAGCGGGAGCCAAAGAGACCCAGTACTTC.

The CDR3 bases are TGTGCCAGCAGCTCCGGCTGGACGCAGCCCCAGCATTTT. Encoded protein: CASSSGWTQPQHF. The chain joins TRBV7-9 to TRBJ1-5; D gene unclear. The CDR3 length is 13 residues. Germline lookup yields CDR1 SEHNR and CDR2 FQNEAQ (reference sequence). Deletions cut 4 bases from V and 7 bases from J, with 11 bases between.